This T cell receptor beta chain was identified in a study of blood T cell repertoires in COVID-19. Study context: Samples came from the United States, Italy and Spain, spanning acute and convalescent COVID-19. T cells, B-cell-depleted T cells, or PBMCs provided the cDNA or gDNA that served as material.

Patients at the Seattle site were enrolled during active infection and followed longitudinally. Original methodology: Reference gene primers were amplified, and this amplification served to estimate nucleated cell counts. Sequencing used immunoSEQ multiplex PCR; TCRdb keeps in-frame clones, though not all of them. The V and J calls and the clone size are those of that table, but D and trimming were determined from the DNA. The table includes over 450,000 clones, approximately 91% detected once. The CDR3 contains 13 residues. CDR1 and CDR2 (germline): SGHKS, YYEKEE (reference sequence). Between the trimmed V and J ends, which lost 3 bases and 1 base, there was a span of 7 bases.

The rearrangement joins TRBV5-5 to TRBJ1-1, with D hard to call. The sequence came from a woman aged 45-59 years with COVID-19, enrolled during active disease. The sample consisted of peripheral blood. Here the CDR3 reads CASSSDWNTEAFF. The DNA of the CDR3 is TGTGCCAGCAGCTCCGACTGGAACACTGAAGCTTTCTTT. Variable domain in full (rest from reference TRBV5-5 and TRBJ1-1): DAGVTQSPTHLIKTRGQQVTLRCSPISGHKSVSWYQQVLGQGPQFIFQYYEKEERGRGNFPDRFSARQFPNYSSELNVNALLLGDSALYLCASSSDWNTEAFFGQGTRLTVV.